Presented here are 7 T cell receptor beta chains from one specimen sequenced in a study of T cells in Graves' hyperthyroidism and ophthalmopathy. Using RNA transcripts as the source, TCR beta CDR3 regions were amplified. During a first-round RT-PCR of the TCR CDR3, the HTBI primer set was used. In TCRdb, the multiplex PCR reads were re-called with MiXCR into one record per CDR3 protein. The table lists roughly 510,000 distinct CDR3 sequences, approximately 49% of them singletons. Sequenced: peripheral blood or thyroid tissue (not recorded which). The receptor set was obtained from an adult woman with Graves' disease, either hyperthyroidism or ophthalmopathy (not recorded which).

CDR3 in DNA: TGCAGTGCTCCCCGGGGACAAGAGACCCAGTACTTC. Translating gives CSAPRGQETQYF. V gene TRBV20-1 combines with J gene TRBJ2-5; perhaps TRBD2 as D (5 bases). CDR1 is DFQATT, CDR2 SNEGSKA, per germline (reference sequence). The ends were cut back, 5 bases at V and 2 bases at J, with 9 bases in the middle. The CDR3 consists of 12 residues.

This clonotype was counted many times. This rearrangement joins TRBV10-3 to TRBJ2-2, with 8 bases identical to TRBD2. Germline V lookup: CDR1 ENHRY, CDR2 SYGVKD. Trimming removed 0 bases from V and 4 bases from J; junction bases left unmatched: 4. CDR3 length: 16 amino acids. The CDR3 loop reads CAISESPGGTTGELFF. Written as DNA, the CDR3 is TGTGCCATCAGTGAGTCGCCGGGAGGGACCACCGGGGAGCTGTTTTTT.

The sample holds a few counts of this clonotype. The V gene is TRBV7-9, the J gene TRBJ2-7, with 9 positions matching TRBD1. The CDR3 totals 20 residues. Germline CDR1 and CDR2: SEHNR and FQNEAQ (reference sequence). The V gene end was trimmed by 2 bases and the J gene end by 3 bases; junction bases not matched to a gene: 20. CDR3 sequence (DNA): TGTGCCAGCAGCTTATTCGGGGGGTCCCCGCGGACAGGGGACTACTACGAGCAGTACTTC. Translation gives CASSLFGGSPRTGDYYEQYF.

As concerns this clonotype: At one end, the junction sequence differs from germline, possibly due to a read error. J is TRBJ2-1 and V is TRBV7-7, with 7 bases aligning to TRBD2. This CDR3 has 14 residues. CDR1 is SSHAT and CDR2 is FNYEAQ in the germline V gene (reference sequence). CDR3 DNA: TGTGCTAGCAGCCCTTCTAGCGGCTACAATGAGCAGTTCTTC. Protein sequence: CASSPSSGYNEQFF. The full variable domain, its missing parts supplied by reference TRBV7-7 and TRBJ2-1, is GAGVSQSPRYKVTKRGQDVTLRCDPISSHATLYWYQQALGQGPEFLTYFNYEAQPDKSGLPSDRFSAERPEGSISTLTIQRTEQRDSAMYRCASSPSSGYNEQFFGPGTRLTVL.

The gene calls are TRBV19 and TRBJ1-5; 7 nucleotides line up with TRBD1. The germline V gene encodes CDR1 LNHDA and CDR2 SQIVND (reference sequence). J lost 3 bases, V lost 0 bases, and 2 bases had no gene match. The CDR3 has 15 residues. CDR3 in amino acids: CASSIDRGDNQPQHF. The CDR3 region has the DNA TGTGCCAGTAGTATAGACAGGGGGGACAATCAGCCCCAGCATTTT.

V and J are TRBV20-1 and TRBJ2-7; TRBD2 aligns across 7 bases. The CDR3 contains 13 residues. In germline, CDR1 is DFQATT, CDR2 SNEGSKA (reference sequence). The junction had 7 bases not matched to a gene; V was cut back by 3 bases and J by 5 bases. As DNA, the CDR3 is TGCAGTGCTAGTGATAGTCGGGGGGACGAGCAGTACTTC. Its translation is CSASDSRGDEQYF.

The chain links TRBV12-3 or TRBV12-4 to TRBJ1-2; 10 bases are shared with TRBD1. The CDR3 contains 15 residues. V lost 5 bases, J lost 6 bases, and 9 bases stayed unmatched. The CDR3 loop reads CASSPQGQGIHGYTF. CDR3 nucleotides: TGTGCCAGCAGTCCCCAGGGACAGGGGATCCATGGCTACACCTTC.